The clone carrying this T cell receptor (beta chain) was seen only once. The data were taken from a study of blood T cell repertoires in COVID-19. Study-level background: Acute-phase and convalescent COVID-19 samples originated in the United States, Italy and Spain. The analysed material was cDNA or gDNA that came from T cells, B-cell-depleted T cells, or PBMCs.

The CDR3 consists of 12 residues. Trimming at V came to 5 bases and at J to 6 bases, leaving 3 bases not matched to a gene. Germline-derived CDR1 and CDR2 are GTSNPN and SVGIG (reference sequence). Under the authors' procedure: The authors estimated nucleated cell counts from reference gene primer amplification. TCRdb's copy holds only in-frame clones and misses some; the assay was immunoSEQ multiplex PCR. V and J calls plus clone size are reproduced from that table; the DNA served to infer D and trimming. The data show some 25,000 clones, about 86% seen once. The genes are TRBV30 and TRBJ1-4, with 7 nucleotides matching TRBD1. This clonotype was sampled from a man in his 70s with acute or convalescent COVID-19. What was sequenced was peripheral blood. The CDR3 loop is CAWADRDEKLFF. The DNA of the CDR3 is TGTGCCTGGGCTGACAGGGATGAAAAACTGTTTTTT.